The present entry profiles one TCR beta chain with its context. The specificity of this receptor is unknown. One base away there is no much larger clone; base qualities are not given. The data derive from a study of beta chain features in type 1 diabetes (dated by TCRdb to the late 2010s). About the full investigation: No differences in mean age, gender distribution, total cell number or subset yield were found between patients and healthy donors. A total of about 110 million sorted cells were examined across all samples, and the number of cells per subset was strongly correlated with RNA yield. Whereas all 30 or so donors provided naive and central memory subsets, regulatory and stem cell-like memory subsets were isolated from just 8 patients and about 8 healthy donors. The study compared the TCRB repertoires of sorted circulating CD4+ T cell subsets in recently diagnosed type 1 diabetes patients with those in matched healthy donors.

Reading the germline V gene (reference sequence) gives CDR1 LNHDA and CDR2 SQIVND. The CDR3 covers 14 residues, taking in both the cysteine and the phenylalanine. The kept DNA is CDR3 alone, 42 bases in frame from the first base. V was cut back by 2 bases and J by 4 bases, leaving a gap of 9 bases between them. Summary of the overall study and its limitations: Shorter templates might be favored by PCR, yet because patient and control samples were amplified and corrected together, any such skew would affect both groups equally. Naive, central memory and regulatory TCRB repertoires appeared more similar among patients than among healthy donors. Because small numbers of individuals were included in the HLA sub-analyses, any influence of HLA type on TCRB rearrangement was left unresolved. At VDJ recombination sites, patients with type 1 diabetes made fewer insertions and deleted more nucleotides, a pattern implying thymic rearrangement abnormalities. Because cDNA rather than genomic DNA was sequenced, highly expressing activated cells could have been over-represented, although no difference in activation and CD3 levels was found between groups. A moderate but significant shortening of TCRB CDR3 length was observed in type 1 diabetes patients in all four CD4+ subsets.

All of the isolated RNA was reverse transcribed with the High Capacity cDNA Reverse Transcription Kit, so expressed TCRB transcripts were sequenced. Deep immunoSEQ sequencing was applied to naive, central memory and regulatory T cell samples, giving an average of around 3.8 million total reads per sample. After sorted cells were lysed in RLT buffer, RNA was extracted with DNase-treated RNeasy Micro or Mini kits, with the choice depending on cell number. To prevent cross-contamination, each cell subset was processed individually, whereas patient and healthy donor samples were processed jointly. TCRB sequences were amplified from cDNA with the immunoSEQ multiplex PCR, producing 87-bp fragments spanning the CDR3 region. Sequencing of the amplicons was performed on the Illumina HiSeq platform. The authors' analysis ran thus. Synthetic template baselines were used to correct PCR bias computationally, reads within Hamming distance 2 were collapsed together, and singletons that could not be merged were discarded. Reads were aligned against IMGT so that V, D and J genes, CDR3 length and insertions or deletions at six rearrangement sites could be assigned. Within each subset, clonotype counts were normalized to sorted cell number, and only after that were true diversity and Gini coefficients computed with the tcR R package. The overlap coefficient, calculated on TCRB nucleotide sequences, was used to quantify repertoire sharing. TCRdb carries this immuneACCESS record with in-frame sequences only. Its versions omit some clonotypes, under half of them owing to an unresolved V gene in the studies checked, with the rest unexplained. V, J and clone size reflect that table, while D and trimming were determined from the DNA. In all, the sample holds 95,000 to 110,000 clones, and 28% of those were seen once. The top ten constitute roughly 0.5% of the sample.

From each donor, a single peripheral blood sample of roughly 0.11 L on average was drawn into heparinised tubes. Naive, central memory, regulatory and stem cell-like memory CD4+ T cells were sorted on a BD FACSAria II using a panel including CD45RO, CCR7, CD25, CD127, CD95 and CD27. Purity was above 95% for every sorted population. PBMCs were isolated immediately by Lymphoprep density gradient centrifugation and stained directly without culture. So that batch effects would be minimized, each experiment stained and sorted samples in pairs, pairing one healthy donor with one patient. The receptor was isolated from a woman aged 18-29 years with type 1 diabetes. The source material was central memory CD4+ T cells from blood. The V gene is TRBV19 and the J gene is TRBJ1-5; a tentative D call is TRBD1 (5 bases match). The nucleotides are TGTGCCAGTAGTATAACCGGGGGAAATCAGCCCCAGCATTTT. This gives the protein CASSITGGNQPQHF.